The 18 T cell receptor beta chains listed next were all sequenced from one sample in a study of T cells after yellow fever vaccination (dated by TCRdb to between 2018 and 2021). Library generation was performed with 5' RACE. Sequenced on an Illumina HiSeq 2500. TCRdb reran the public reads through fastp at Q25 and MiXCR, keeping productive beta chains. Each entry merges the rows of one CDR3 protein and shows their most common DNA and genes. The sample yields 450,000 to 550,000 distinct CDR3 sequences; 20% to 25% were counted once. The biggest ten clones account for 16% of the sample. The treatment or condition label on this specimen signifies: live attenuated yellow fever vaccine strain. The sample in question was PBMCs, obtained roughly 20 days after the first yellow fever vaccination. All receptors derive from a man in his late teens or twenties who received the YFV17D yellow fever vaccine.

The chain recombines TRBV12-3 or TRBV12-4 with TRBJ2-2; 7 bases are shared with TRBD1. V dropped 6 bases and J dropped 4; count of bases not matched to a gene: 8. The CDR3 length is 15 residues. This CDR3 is CASRSGTEITGELFF. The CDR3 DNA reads TGTGCCAGCAGATCCGGGACAGAGATCACCGGGGAGCTGTTTTTT.

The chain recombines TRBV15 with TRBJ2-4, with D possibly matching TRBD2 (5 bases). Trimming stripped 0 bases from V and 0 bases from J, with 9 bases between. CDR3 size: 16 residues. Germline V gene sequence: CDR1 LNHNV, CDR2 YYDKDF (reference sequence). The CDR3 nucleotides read TGTGCCACCAGCAGAGATCGGGGATTAGCCAAAAACATTCAGTACTTC. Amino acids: CATSRDRGLAKNIQYF.

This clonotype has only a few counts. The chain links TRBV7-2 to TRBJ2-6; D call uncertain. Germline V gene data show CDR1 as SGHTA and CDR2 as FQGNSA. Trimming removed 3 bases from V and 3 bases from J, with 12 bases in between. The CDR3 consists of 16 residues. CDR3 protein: CASSLSRLLGANVLTF. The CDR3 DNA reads TGTGCCAGCAGCTTGTCCCGGCTGCTTGGGGCCAACGTCCTGACTTTC.

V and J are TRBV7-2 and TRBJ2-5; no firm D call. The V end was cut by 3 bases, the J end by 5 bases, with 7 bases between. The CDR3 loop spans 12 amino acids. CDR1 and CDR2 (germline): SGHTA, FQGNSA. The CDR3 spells CASSFFEETQYF. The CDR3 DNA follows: TGTGCCAGCAGCTTCTTCGAGGAGACCCAGTACTTC.

For the CDR3, the DNA is TGCAGTGCTAGAACAGACCCAGATACGCAGTATTTT. This codes for CSARTDPDTQYF. The chain combines TRBV20-1 with TRBJ2-3; D not certain. The germline gives CDR1 DFQATT, CDR2 SNEGSKA (reference sequence). V lost 2 bases and J lost 4, with 7 bases in between. The CDR3 runs 12 residues.

For the CDR3, the DNA is TGTGCCAGCAGTGACCGAACAGGGGTGGATAGGACTGAAGCTTTCTTT. It codes for CASSDRTGVDRTEAFF. The J gene is TRBJ1-1, the V gene TRBV6-1; 7 bases agree with TRBD1. Germline loops: CDR1 MNHNS, CDR2 SASEGT. This CDR3 has 16 residues. J gave up 5 bases and V 3 bases, and 12 bases lay outside the gene matches.

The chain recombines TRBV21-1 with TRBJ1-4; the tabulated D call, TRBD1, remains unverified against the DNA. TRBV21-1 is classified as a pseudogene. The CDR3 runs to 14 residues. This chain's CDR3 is CASSIQGRCEKLFF. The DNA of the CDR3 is TGTGCCAGCAGCATCCAGGGGCGCTGTGAAAAACTGTTTTTT.

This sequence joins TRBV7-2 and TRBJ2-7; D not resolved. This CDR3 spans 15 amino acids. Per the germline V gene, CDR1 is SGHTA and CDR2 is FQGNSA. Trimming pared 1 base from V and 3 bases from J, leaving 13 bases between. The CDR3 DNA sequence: TGTGCCAGCAGCTTAGATTCCTCCTCTTACTACGAGCAGTACTTC. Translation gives CASSLDSSSYYEQYF.

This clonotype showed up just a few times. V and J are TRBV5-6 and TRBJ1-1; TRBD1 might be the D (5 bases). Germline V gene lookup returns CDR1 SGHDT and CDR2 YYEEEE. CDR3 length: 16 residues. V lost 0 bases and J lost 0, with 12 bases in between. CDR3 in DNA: TGTGCCAGCAGCTTGGCCCCGACAGAGATGAACACTGAAGCTTTCTTT. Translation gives CASSLAPTEMNTEAFF.

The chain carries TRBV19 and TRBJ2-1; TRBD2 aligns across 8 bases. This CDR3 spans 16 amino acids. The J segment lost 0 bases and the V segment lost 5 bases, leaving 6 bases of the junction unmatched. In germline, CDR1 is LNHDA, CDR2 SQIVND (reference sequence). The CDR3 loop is CASSPSGTSSYNEQFF. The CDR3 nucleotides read TGTGCCAGTAGTCCTTCCGGGACTAGCTCCTACAATGAGCAGTTCTTC.

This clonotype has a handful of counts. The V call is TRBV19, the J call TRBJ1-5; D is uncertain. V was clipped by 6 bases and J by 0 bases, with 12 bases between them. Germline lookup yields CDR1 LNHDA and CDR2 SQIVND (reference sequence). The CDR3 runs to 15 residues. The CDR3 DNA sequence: TGTGCCAGTAGATACAGAACTTATAGCAATCAGCCCCAGCATTTT. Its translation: CASRYRTYSNQPQHF.

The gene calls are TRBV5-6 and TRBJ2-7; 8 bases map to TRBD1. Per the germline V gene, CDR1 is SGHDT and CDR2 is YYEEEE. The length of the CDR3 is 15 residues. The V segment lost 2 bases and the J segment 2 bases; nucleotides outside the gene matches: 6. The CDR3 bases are TGTGCCAGCAGCTTAGGACAGGGTCTTACCTACGAGCAGTACGTC. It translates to CASSLGQGLTYEQYV.

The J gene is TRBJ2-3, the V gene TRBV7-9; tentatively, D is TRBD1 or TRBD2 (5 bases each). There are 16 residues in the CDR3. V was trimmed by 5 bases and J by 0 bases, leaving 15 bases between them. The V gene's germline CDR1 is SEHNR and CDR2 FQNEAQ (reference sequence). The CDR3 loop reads CASSPRDPFSTDTQYF. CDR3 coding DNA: TGTGCCAGCAGCCCCCGGGACCCCTTCAGCACAGATACGCAGTATTTT.

CDR3 sequence (DNA): TGTGCCAGCCACGACAGGGGGTGTTCATTTGGCTACACCTTC. The encoded protein is CASHDRGCSFGYTF. The chain employs TRBV6-1 and TRBJ1-2, with 9 bases that match TRBD1. CDR3 length: 14 residues. J lost 7 bases, V lost 8 bases, and 11 bases had no gene match. CDR1 MNHNS and CDR2 SASEGT come from the germline V gene.

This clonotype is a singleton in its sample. The CDR3 is CASSMTSHNEQFF. The CDR3 DNA is TGTGCCAGCAGCATGACTAGTCACAATGAGCAGTTCTTC. This chain joins TRBV3-1 and TRBJ2-1; perhaps TRBD2 as D (6 bases). Between the trimmed V and J ends, which lost 5 bases and 5 bases, there was a span of 10 bases. Germline V gene lookup returns CDR1 LGHDT and CDR2 YNNKEL (reference sequence). The CDR3 has 13 amino acids.

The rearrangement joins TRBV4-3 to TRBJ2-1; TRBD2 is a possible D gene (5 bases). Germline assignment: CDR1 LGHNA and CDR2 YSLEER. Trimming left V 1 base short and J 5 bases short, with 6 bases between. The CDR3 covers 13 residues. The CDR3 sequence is CASSQGLHNEQFF. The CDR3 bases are TGCGCCAGCAGCCAAGGACTACACAATGAGCAGTTCTTC.

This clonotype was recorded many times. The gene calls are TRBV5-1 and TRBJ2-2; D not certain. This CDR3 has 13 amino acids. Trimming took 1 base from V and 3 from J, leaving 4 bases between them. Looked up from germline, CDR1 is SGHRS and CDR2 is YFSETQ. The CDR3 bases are TGCGCCAGCAGCTTGCGGCACACCGGGGAGCTGTTTTTT. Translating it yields CASSLRHTGELFF. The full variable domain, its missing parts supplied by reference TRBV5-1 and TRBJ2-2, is KAGVTQTPRYLIKTRGQQVTLSCSPISGHRSVSWYQQTPGQGLQFLFEYFSETQRNKGNFPGRFSGRQFSNSRSEMNVSTLELGDSALYLCASSLRHTGELFFGEGSRLTVL.

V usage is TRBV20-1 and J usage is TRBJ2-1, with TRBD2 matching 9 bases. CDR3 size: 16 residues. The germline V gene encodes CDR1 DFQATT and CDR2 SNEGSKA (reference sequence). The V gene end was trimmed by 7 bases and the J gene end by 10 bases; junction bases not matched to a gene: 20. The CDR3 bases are TGCAGTGTACTCTTGCCCGGGACTAGCCCCTCCGGGGAGCAGTTCTTC. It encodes CSVLLPGTSPSGEQFF.